The 9 T cell receptor beta chains reported below all come from one sample, sequenced in a study of blood T cell repertoires in COVID-19. Produced via immunoSEQ multiplex PCR; TCRdb's table is partial and in-frame only. The table includes some 270,000 clones, about 82% detected once. The sample comprised peripheral blood. These receptors all stem from a woman of 80 years or more with COVID-19, enrolled during active disease.

The chain recombines TRBV6-5 with TRBJ2-1; 12 nucleotides agree with TRBD2. From germline, CDR1 is MNHEY and CDR2 SVGAGI. The CDR3 covers 16 residues. V dropped 2 bases and J dropped 9; count of bases not matched to a gene: 8. For the CDR3, the DNA is TGTGCCAGCAGTTACGGTACTAGCGGGGGGACTGGTGAGCAGTTCTTC. Translating it yields CASSYGTSGGTGEQFF.

This chain joins TRBV6-6 and TRBJ1-2; 9 nucleotides match TRBD1. This CDR3 has 14 amino acids. Germline V gene lookup returns CDR1 MNHNY and CDR2 SVGAGI (reference sequence). The ends lost 0 bases at V and 6 bases at J; junction bases unmatched: 2. For the CDR3, the DNA is TGTGCCAGCAGTTACTCTGACAGGGGGAATGGCTACACCTTC. Translated, it gives CASSYSDRGNGYTF.

This chain links TRBV15 with TRBJ1-3; 8 nucleotides line up with TRBD1. The V and J ends lost 2 bases and 0 bases, in that order; junction bases with no gene match: 9. The CDR3 runs 18 residues. CDR1 LNHNV and CDR2 YYDKDF come from the germline V gene (reference sequence). The CDR3 here is CATSRSPGTGYSGNTIYF. The CDR3 bases are TGTGCCACCAGCAGAAGTCCCGGGACAGGTTACTCTGGAAACACCATATATTTT.

This sequence joins TRBV7-2 and TRBJ1-6, with 7 bases matching TRBD1. The germline V gene has CDR1 SGHTA and CDR2 FQGNSA. The junction had 3 bases not matched to a gene; V was cut back by 1 base and J by 6 bases. This CDR3 is 15 amino acids long. The CDR3 here is CASSLEGTVNSPLHF. CDR3 coding DNA: TGTGCCAGCAGCTTAGAAGGGACAGTTAATTCACCCCTCCACTTT.

The V gene is TRBV18, the J gene TRBJ2-1; D may be TRBD2 (8 bases). V was trimmed by 8 bases and J by 3 bases, leaving 17 bases between them. Per the germline V gene, CDR1 is KGHSH and CDR2 is LQKENI. This CDR3 has 15 residues. The CDR3 DNA sequence: TGTGCCAGCCGGGGGGGGGACAGCCGCTACAATGAGCAGTTCTTC. This translates into CASRGGDSRYNEQFF.

V usage is TRBV7-2 and J usage is TRBJ2-1; 9 nucleotides match TRBD2. This CDR3 is 15 amino acids long. The germline V gene has CDR1 SGHTA and CDR2 FQGNSA. With V trimmed by 2 bases and J by 7 bases, 6 bases remained unmatched. CDR3 in DNA: TGTGCCAGCAGCTTACAGCGGGGGGCCTCAAATGAGCAGTTCTTC. The encoded protein is CASSLQRGASNEQFF.

Concerning this clone itself: A read error may account for a junction end that differs from germline. In nucleotides, the CDR3 is TGTGCCAGCAGCTTAGGAGAGGCCCAGTACTTC. Protein sequence: CASSLGEAQYF. The gene calls are TRBV7-9 and TRBJ2-5; D call uncertain. The germline CDR1 and CDR2 sequences are SEHNR and FQNEAQ (reference sequence). CDR3 size: 11 residues.

J is TRBJ1-2 and V is TRBV5-4; 12 nucleotides line up with TRBD1. V lost 7 bases to trimming and J lost 5 bases; unmatched junction nucleotides: 3. This CDR3 contains 13 residues. Germline CDR1 SGHNT, CDR2 YYREEE (reference sequence). CDR3 coding DNA: TGTGCCAGCGGGACAGGGGGCTTGTATGGCTACACCTTC. This codes for CASGTGGLYGYTF.

The V call is TRBV5-6, the J call TRBJ1-2; D is unresolved. Germline assignment: CDR1 SGHDT and CDR2 YYEEEE. This CDR3 region has 12 residues. V was clipped by 4 bases and J by 4 bases, with 8 bases between them. In DNA, the CDR3 is TGTGCCAGCAGCCGGGAGCCCTATGGCTACACCTTC. Protein product: CASSREPYGYTF.